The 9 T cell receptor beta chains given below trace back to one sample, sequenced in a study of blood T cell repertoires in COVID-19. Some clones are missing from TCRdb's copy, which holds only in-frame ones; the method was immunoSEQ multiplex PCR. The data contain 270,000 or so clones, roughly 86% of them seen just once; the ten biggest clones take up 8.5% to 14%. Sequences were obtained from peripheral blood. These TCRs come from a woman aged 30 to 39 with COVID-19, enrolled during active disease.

CDR3 in DNA: TGCGCCAGCAGCTTGGCCGGTCCGAGCTCCTATAATTCACCCCTCCACTTT. It is translated as CASSLAGPSSYNSPLHF. This rearrangement joins TRBV5-1 to TRBJ1-6; D call uncertain. The ends were cut back, 0 bases at V and 0 bases at J, with 10 bases in the middle. Germline V lookup: CDR1 SGHRS, CDR2 YFSETQ. The CDR3 spans 17 residues.

The CDR3 protein is CASSRSGEYTDTQYF. Here the CDR3 DNA reads TGTGCCAGCAGCCGTAGCGGAGAGTACACAGATACGCAGTATTTT. The chain combines TRBV5-6 with TRBJ2-3; the D gene is possibly TRBD2 (6 bases). The CDR3 runs to 15 residues. Germline values: CDR1 SGHDT, CDR2 YYEEEE. Trimming took 4 bases from V and 2 from J, leaving 14 bases between them.

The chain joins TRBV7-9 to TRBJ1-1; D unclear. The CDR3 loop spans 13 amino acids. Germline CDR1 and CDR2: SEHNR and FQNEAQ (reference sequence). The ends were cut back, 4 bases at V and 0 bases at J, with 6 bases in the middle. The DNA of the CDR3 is TGTGCCAGCAGCTACAGCTTGAACACTGAAGCTTTCTTT. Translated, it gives CASSYSLNTEAFF.

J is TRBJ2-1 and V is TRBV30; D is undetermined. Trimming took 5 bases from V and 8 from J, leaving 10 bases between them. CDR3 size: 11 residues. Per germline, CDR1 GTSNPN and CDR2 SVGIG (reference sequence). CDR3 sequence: CAWGSFDEQFF. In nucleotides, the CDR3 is TGTGCCTGGGGTTCTTTCGATGAGCAGTTCTTC.

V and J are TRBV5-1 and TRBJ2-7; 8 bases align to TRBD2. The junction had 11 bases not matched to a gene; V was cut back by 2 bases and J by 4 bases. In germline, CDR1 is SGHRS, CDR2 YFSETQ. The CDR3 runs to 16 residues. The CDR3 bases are TGCGCCAGCAGCTTATACCTGACTAGCGTTGGTTACGAGCAGTACTTC. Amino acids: CASSLYLTSVGYEQYF.

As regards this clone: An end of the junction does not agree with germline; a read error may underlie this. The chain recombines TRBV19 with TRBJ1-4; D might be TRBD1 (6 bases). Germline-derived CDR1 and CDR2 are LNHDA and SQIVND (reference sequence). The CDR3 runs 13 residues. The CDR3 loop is CASSFPYRDERNF. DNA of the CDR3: TGTGCCAGTAGTTTCCCGTACAGGGACGAACGGAATTTT.

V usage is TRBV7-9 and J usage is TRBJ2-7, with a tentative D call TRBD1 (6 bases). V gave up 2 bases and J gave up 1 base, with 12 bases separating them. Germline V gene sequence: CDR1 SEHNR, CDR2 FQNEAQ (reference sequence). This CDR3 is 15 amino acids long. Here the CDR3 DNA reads TGTGCCAGCAGCTTACCCGGGACAAGGTCCTACGAGCAGTACTTC. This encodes CASSLPGTRSYEQYF.

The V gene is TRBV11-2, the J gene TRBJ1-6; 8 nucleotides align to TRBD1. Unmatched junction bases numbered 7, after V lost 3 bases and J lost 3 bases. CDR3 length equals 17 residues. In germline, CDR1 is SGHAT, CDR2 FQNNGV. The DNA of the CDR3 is TGTGCCAGCAGCTTTGTTGGGACAGGCGTCTATAATTCACCCCTCCACTTT. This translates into CASSFVGTGVYNSPLHF.

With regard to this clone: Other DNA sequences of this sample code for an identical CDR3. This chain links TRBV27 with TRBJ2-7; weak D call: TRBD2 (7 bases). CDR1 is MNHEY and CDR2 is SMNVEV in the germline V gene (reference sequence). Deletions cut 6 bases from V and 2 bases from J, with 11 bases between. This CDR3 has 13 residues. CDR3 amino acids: CASSWGGPYEQYF. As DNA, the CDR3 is TGTGCCAGCAGCTGGGGGGGCCCCTACGAGCAGTACTTC.